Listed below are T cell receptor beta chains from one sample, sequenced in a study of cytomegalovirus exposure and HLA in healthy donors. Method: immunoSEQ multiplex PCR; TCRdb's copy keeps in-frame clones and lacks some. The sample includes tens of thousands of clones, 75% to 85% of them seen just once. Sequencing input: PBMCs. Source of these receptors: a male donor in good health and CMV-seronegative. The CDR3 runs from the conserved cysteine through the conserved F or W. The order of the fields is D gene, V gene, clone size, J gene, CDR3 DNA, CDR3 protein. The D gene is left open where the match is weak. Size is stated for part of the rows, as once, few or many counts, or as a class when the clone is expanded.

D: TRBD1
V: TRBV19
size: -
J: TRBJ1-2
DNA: TGTGCCAGTAGTACGGCAGGGGGTTCCTATGGCTACACCTTC
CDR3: CASSTAGGSYGYTF

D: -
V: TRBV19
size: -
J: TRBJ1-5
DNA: TGTGCCAGTAGTATAGGAGGGAGTAGCAATCAGCCCCAGCATTTT
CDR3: CASSIGGSSNQPQHF

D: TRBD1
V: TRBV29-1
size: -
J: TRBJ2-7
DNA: TGCAGCGCTGGGACCGGGACAGCTTCCTACGAGCAGTACTTC
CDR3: CSAGTGTASYEQYF

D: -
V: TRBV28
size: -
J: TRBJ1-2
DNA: TGTGCCAGCAGCCCACTGACAGACCTTTATGGCTACACCTTC
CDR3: CASSPLTDLYGYTF

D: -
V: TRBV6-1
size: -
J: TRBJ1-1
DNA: TGTGCCAGCAGTGTCGGGGGGGTGAACACTGAAGCTTTCTTT
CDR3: CASSVGGVNTEAFF

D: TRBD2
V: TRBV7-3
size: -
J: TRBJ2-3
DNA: TGTGCCAGCAGCCCAAGGCTAGCGGGGACAGATACGCAGTATTTT
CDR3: CASSPRLAGTDTQYF

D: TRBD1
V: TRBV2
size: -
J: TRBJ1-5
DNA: TGTGCCAGCAGTGATCCGGGACAGGGGGCGAATCAGCCCCAGCATTTT
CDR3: CASSDPGQGANQPQHF

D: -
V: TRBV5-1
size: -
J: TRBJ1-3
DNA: TGCGCCAGCAGCCCTCAGACAGTCACCTCTGGAAACACCATATATTTT
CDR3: CASSPQTVTSGNTIYF

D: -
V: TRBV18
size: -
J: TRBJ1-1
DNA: TGTGCCAGCTCAGCCGAGTACAGGGAAACTGAAGCTTTCTTT
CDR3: CASSAEYRETEAFF

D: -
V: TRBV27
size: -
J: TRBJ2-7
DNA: TGTGCCAGCAAGGGAGCAGGGGGGCTCTACGGGCAGTACTTC
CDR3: CASKGAGGLYGQYF

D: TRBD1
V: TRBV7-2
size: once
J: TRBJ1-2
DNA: TGTGCCAGCAGCGGCCGGACAGGGGGGAGAGATGGCTACACCTTC
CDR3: CASSGRTGGRDGYTF

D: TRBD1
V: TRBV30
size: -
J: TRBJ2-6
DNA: TGTGCCTGGAGTTTCACAGGGGTTGGGGCCAACGTCCTGACTTTC
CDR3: CAWSFTGVGANVLTF

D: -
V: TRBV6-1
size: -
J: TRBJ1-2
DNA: TGTGCCAGCAGTGAGTCAGGGGATCACTATGGCTACACCTTC
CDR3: CASSESGDHYGYTF

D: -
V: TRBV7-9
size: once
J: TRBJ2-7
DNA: TGTGCCAGCAGCCCCAGGGACAAAACCTACGAGCAGTACTTC
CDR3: CASSPRDKTYEQYF

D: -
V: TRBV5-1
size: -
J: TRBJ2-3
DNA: TGCGCCAGCAGCTTGCAGGGTCTGCCAGATACGCAGTATTTT
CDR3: CASSLQGLPDTQYF

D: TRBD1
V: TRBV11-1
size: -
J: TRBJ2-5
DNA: TGTGCCAGCAGCCATACAGGGGTAGGAGAGACCCAGTACTTC
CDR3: CASSHTGVGETQYF

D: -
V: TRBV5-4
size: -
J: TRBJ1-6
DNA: TGTGCCAGCAGCCGTGCCCAGGGCAGGGGTTCAAATTCACCCCTCCACTTT
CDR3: CASSRAQGRGSNSPLHF

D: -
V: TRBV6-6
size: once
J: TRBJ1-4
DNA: TGTGCCAGCAGGGCGGGAGCCGGTGATGAAAAACTGTTTTTT
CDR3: CASRAGAGDEKLFF

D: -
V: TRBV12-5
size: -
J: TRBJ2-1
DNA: TGTGCTAGTGGTTTGGATACAGGGGCAGCGGGTGAGCAGTTCTTC
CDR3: CASGLDTGAAGEQFF

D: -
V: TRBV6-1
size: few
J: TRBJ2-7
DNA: TGTGCCAGCCGGGAAGTCCAGGAGCAGTACTTC
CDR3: CASREVQEQYF

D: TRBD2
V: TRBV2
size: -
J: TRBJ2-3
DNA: TGTGCCAGCAGTGTCCGACTAGTCGGGGGGGGAGATACGCAGTATTTT
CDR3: CASSVRLVGGGDTQYF

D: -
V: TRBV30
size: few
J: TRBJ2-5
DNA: TGTGCCTGGAGTAAAAGAGGACAGCAAGAGACCCAGTACTTC
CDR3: CAWSKRGQQETQYF